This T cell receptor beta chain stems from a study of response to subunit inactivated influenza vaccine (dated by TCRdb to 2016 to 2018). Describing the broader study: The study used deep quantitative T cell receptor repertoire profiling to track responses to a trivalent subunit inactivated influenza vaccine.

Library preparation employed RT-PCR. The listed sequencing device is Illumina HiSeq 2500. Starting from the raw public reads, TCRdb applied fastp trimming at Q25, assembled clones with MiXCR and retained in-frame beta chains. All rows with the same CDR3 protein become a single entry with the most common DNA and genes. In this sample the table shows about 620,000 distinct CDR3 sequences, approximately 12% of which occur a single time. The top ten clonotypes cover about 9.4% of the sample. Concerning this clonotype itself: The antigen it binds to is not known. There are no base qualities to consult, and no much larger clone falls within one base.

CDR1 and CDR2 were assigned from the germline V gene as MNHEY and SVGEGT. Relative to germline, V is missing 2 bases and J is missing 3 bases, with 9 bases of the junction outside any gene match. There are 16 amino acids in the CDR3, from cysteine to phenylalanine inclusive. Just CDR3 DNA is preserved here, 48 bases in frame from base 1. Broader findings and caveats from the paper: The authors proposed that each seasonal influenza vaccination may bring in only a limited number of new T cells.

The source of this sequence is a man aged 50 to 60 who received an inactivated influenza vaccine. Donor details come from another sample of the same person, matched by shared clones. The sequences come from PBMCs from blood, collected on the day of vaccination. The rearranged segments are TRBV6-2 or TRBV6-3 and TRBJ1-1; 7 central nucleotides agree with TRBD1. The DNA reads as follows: TGTGCCAGCAGTTACCTTGGCAGGGGGAGGCACACTGAAGCTTTCTTT. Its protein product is CASSYLGRGRHTEAFF.